This T cell receptor beta chain was sequenced for a study of cytomegalovirus exposure and HLA in healthy donors. Study details: It was reported in a later analysis that the same platform had been used for the 120 or so validation repertoires as for the approximately 670 first-cohort repertoires.

As concerns this clone: Its antigen is not identified.

Whole-study findings and limits: There were approximately 150 TCR beta chains listed as cytomegalovirus-associated.

Germline V CDR1 and CDR2: SNHLY, FYNNEI. The CDR3 has 19 residues. V dropped 5 bases and J dropped 0; count of bases not matched to a gene: 13. Only in-frame clones appear in the TCRdb table, and some are missing; sequencing was by immunoSEQ multiplex PCR. The sample lists 260,000 or so clones, around nine tenths occurring once. Source material: PBMCs. The rearrangement links TRBV2 to TRBJ2-5; 12 bases map to TRBD2. The receptor was derived from a woman between 18 and 29 years old in good health and CMV-seronegative. CDR3 DNA: TGTGCCAGCAGTCCTCTCCTCCGGACTAGCGGGAAGCACCAAGAGACCCAGTACTTC. Amino acids: CASSPLLRTSGKHQETQYF.